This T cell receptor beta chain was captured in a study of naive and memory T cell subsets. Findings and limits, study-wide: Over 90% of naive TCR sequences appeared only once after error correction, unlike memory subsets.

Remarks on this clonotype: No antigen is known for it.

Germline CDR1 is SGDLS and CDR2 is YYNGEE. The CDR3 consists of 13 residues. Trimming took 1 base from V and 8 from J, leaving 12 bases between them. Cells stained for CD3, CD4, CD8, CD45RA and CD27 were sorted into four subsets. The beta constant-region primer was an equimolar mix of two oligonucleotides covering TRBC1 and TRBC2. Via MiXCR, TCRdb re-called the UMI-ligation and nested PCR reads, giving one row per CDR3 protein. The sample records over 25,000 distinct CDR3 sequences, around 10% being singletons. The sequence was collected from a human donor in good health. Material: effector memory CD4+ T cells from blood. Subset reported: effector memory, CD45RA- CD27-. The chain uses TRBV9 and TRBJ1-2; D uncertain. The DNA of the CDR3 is TGTGCCAGCAGCGTAATCTCGGGTCGGGGCTACACCTTC. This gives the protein CASSVISGRGYTF.